These 17 T cell receptor beta chains were sequenced from one sample in a study of spatial heterogeneity in lung cancer. Specified time point: sample taken at primary tumor resection. Each CDR3 protein is one row after TCRdb ran MiXCR on the 5' RACE reads. Of about 1,300 distinct CDR3 sequences detected, 6.5% appear once; the ten largest clones hold approximately 20%. Sequenced material: normal lung tissue next to the tumor, taken at surgery. The receptors stem from a male donor with early-stage non-small cell lung cancer.

By sample fraction, this clonotype is medium-sized (0.01 to 0.1%). The J gene is TRBJ1-3, the V gene TRBV6-6, with TRBD1 matching over 12 bases. The CDR3 spans 17 residues. Trimming at V came to 4 bases and at J to 1 base, leaving 5 bases not matched to a gene. From germline, CDR1 is MNHNY and CDR2 SVGAGI (reference sequence). CDR3 residues: CASSSGTGGFSGNTIYF. CDR3 bases: TGTGCCAGCAGTTCGGGGACAGGGGGCTTTTCTGGAAACACCATATATTTT.

In its sample, this clonotype is medium-sized. The chain employs TRBV19 and TRBJ2-2, with a possible D match to TRBD2 (5 bases). V was pared by 1 base and J by 2 bases, with 17 bases between. From germline, CDR1 is LNHDA and CDR2 SQIVND (reference sequence). CDR3 size: 18 residues. Written as DNA, the CDR3 is TGTGCCAGTAGTATAGGGTATCGGGGAACTATTAACACCGGGGAGCTGTTTTTT. Its protein is CASSIGYRGTINTGELFF.

This clonotype is classed as large. The chain combines TRBV24-1 with TRBJ1-2; 7 bases agree with TRBD1. V lost 3 bases, J lost 7 bases, and 10 bases stayed unmatched. This CDR3 contains 15 residues. The germline gives CDR1 KGHDR, CDR2 SFDVKD. CDR3 protein: CATSDTDPQGSGYTF. The CDR3 nucleotides read TGTGCCACCAGTGATACTGATCCACAGGGGAGTGGCTACACCTTC.

This clonotype is categorized as medium-sized. The genes are TRBV7-2 and TRBJ2-6, with D possibly matching TRBD2 (6 bases). The CDR3 has 16 amino acids. Trimming took off 1 base at V and 4 bases at J, with 11 bases between the two ends. CDR1 and CDR2 from the germline V gene are SGHTA and FQGNSA. The CDR3 spells CASSLVGGAGANVLTF. The DNA for the CDR3 is TGTGCCAGCAGCTTAGTAGGCGGGGCCGGGGCCAACGTCCTGACTTTC.

This clonotype is deemed medium-sized (0.01 to 0.1%). The chain couples TRBV27 to TRBJ2-5, with TRBD2 matching 12 bases. CDR3 length equals 16 residues. After removal of 7 bases from V and 9 bases from J, the junction contained 15 bases not matched to a gene. Germline loops: CDR1 MNHEY, CDR2 SMNVEV (reference sequence). CDR3 bases: TGTGCCAGCAACACGACACGGGGACTAGCGGGCAGGGCCCAGTACTTC. Translation gives CASNTTRGLAGRAQYF.

Relative to its sample, this clonotype is medium-sized. This rearrangement joins TRBV9 to TRBJ1-4, with unresolved D. The CDR3 runs to 16 residues. V lost 0 bases and J 5 bases, leaving 14 bases between the germline ends. CDR1 and CDR2 (germline): SGDLS, YYNGEE. CDR3 sequence (DNA): TGTGCCAGCAGCGTAGGAGCTTCCACCGAAAATGAAAAACTGTTTTTT. Translating it yields CASSVGASTENEKLFF.

This clonotype was counted at least ten times. The chain joins TRBV10-1 to TRBJ2-1; weak D call: TRBD2 (6 bases). This CDR3 has 14 amino acids. Per the germline V gene, CDR1 is WNHNN and CDR2 is SYGVQD (reference sequence). V was cut by 3 bases and J by 8 bases, with 14 bases left in between. The chain's CDR3 is CASSDGGMVDEQFF. The CDR3, as DNA: TGCGCCAGCAGTGACGGCGGGATGGTTGATGAGCAGTTCTTC.

This clonotype is judged medium-sized. This chain uses TRBV13 with TRBJ2-7; perhaps TRBD2 as D (5 bases). The CDR3 spans 14 residues. The germline V and J ends were trimmed by 2 bases and 4 bases, with 12 bases remaining between them. From germline, CDR1 is PRHDT and CDR2 FYEKMQ (reference sequence). In DNA form, the CDR3 reads TGTGCCAGCAGCTTACGGGGTTCTCGTTACGAGCAGTACTTC. Its translation is CASSLRGSRYEQYF.

By share of the sample, this clonotype is large. The chain links TRBV11-2 to TRBJ2-1; weak D call: TRBD1 (6 bases). CDR1 and CDR2 (germline): SGHAT, FQNNGV. The V end lost 5 bases, the J end lost 15 bases, and 17 bases lay between the germline ends. This CDR3 is built from 12 residues. The chain's CDR3 is CASSRTRDKRFF. The CDR3 nucleotides read TGTGCCAGCAGCAGGACTCGGGACAAACGGTTCTTC.

This clonotype is medium-sized within its sample. The chain joins TRBV9 to TRBJ2-5; maybe TRBD1 (6 bases). This CDR3 region has 14 residues. V was shortened by 3 bases and J by 2 bases, with 11 bases between the two germline ends. In germline, CDR1 is SGDLS, CDR2 YYNGEE. Here the CDR3 reads CASSDGRGQETQYF. CDR3 nucleotides: TGTGCCAGCAGCGACGGCAGGGGACAAGAGACCCAGTACTTC.

In this sample, this clonotype is medium-sized (0.01 to 0.1%). The V and J genes are TRBV12-3 or TRBV12-4 and TRBJ1-1, with D tentatively TRBD1 (6 bases). This CDR3 is built from 12 residues. Trimming stripped 7 bases from V and 12 bases from J, with 18 bases between. The CDR3 bases are TGTGCCAGCACCATCGACGGACAGAGGACTTTCTTT. Translating gives CASTIDGQRTFF.

The V and J genes are TRBV6-5 and TRBJ1-5, with a weak D call TRBD1 (6 bases). Germline-derived CDR1 and CDR2 are MNHEY and SVGAGI. Between the trimmed V and J ends, which lost 6 bases and 0 bases, there was a span of 18 bases. The CDR3 is 17 residues long. CDR3 nucleotide sequence: TGTGCCAGCAGCCCCGAAGGACAGCCAAGTAGCAATCAGCCCCAGCATTTT. It is translated as CASSPEGQPSSNQPQHF.

This chain joins TRBV7-8 and TRBJ1-5; maybe TRBD1 (5 bases). Germline lookup yields CDR1 SGHVS and CDR2 FQNEAQ. Trimming shortened V by 5 bases and J by 8 bases, and 19 bases separated the two germline ends. The CDR3 has 15 amino acids. The CDR3 spells CASSPRPGEGKPQHF. The CDR3 bases are TGTGCCAGCAGCCCTAGACCGGGAGAGGGGAAGCCCCAGCATTTT.

This clonotype qualifies as medium-sized (0.01 to 0.1%). This sequence joins TRBV5-1 and TRBJ2-3; 9 bases are shared with TRBD1. J was trimmed by 10 bases and V by 0 bases; bases with no gene match: 9. CDR1 SGHRS and CDR2 YFSETQ come from the germline V gene. The CDR3 totals 15 residues. The CDR3 sequence: CASSLVPGQGRSQYF. The CDR3 nucleotides are TGCGCCAGCAGCTTGGTCCCGGGACAGGGTCGGTCGCAGTATTTT.

This clonotype is termed medium-sized. The chain couples TRBV12-3 or TRBV12-4 to TRBJ1-6; the D is unclear. The germline V and J ends were trimmed by 7 bases and 10 bases, with 11 bases remaining between them. This CDR3 is 12 amino acids long. The CDR3 DNA sequence: TGTGCCAGCACCTCAAACGGGTCACCCCTCCACTTT. Amino acids: CASTSNGSPLHF.

This clonotype was counted at least ten times. V is TRBV9 and J is TRBJ2-3; 10 positions match TRBD2. The CDR3 is made up of 17 amino acids. J gave up 6 bases and V 2 bases, and 12 bases lay outside the gene matches. The germline V gene has CDR1 SGDLS and CDR2 YYNGEE. The CDR3 loop is CASSVAGGGTSDDTQYF. CDR3 coding DNA: TGTGCCAGCAGCGTTGCAGGCGGTGGGACTAGCGACGATACGCAGTATTTT.

This clonotype is medium-sized. This chain uses TRBV11-1 with TRBJ2-7; D possibly corresponds to TRBD2 (6 bases). V was trimmed by 7 bases and J by 0 bases, leaving 16 bases between them. Germline loops: CDR1 SGHAT, CDR2 FQDESV (reference sequence). There are 15 residues in the CDR3. CDR3 bases: TGTGCCAGCACCCCAACTTTGGGAGGCTCCTACGAGCAGTACTTC. It yields the protein CASTPTLGGSYEQYF.